Below, 2 T cell receptor beta chains from the same sample are listed, as sequenced in a study of cytomegalovirus exposure and HLA in healthy donors. Both 60 Vbeta primers and 13 Jbeta primers went into the PCR. TCRdb keeps only in-frame clones here, not all; method: immunoSEQ multiplex PCR. The data show around 150,000 clones, with approximately 76% seen just once and over 1.1% held by the top ten. Sequencing was performed on PBMCs. These receptors originate from a man aged 55 to 70 in good health and CMV-seronegative.

This clone was observed once. The chain carries TRBV7-2 and TRBJ2-3; 11 bases agree with TRBD2. This CDR3 is built from 16 residues. J gave up 4 bases and V 5 bases, and 8 bases lay outside the gene matches. The germline V gene encodes CDR1 SGHTA and CDR2 FQGNSA. The DNA of the CDR3 is TGTGCCAGCAGCCTTAGCGGGGGGGGAAATGCAGATACGCAGTATTTT. Protein product: CASSLSGGGNADTQYF.

The chain is built from TRBV4-1 and TRBJ1-3; TRBD1 aligns across 7 bases. J gave up 6 bases and V 5 bases, and 7 bases lay outside the gene matches. Germline lookup yields CDR1 MGHRA and CDR2 YSYEKL. The CDR3 sequence is 14 residues long. This CDR3 is CASSFDRDSNTIYF. For the CDR3, the DNA is TGCGCCAGCAGCTTCGACAGGGATTCAAACACCATATATTTT.